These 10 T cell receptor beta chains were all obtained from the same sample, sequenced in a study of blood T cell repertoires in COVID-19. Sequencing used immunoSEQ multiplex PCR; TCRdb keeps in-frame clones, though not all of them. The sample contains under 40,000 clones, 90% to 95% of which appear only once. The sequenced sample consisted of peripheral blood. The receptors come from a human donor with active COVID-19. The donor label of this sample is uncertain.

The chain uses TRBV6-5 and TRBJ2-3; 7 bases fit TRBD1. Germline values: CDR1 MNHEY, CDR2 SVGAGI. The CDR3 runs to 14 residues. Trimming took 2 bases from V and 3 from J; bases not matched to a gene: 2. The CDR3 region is CASSYRGRTDTQYF. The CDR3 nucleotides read TGTGCCAGCAGTTACAGGGGGCGTACAGATACGCAGTATTTT.

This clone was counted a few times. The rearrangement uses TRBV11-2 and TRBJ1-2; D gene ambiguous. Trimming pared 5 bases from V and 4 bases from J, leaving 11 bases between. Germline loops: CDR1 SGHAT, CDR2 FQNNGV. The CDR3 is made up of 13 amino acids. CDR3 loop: CASSPGGSYGYTF. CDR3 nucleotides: TGTGCCAGCAGCCCCGGCGGGAGCTATGGCTACACCTTC.

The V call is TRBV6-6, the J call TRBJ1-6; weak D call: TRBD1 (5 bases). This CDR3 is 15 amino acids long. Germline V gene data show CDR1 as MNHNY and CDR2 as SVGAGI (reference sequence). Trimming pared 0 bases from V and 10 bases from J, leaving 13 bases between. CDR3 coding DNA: TGTGCCAGCAGTTACTCGGTCAGGGCGTCCTCACCCCTCCACTTT. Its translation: CASSYSVRASSPLHF.

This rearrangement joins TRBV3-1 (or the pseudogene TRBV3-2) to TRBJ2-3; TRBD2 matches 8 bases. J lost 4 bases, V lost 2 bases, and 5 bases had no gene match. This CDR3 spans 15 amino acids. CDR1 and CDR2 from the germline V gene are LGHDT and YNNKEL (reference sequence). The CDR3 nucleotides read TGTGCCAGCAGCCAACGGGGGGGTGGATCAGATACGCAGTATTTT. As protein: CASSQRGGGSDTQYF.

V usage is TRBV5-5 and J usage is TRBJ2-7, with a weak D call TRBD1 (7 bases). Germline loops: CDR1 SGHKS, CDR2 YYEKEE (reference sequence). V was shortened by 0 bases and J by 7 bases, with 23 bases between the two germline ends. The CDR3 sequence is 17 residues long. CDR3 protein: CASSLEGASGSVMEQYF. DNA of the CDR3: TGTGCCAGCAGCTTGGAGGGGGCCAGCGGGTCAGTCATGGAGCAGTACTTC.

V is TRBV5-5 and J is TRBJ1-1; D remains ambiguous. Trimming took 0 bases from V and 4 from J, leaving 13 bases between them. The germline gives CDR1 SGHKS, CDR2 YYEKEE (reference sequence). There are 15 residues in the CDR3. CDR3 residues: CASSLDPGWGTEAFF. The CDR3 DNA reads TGTGCCAGCAGCTTGGATCCGGGGTGGGGCACTGAAGCTTTCTTT. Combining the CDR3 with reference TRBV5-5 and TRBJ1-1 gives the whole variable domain DAGVTQSPTHLIKTRGQQVTLRCSPISGHKSVSWYQQVLGQGPQFIFQYYEKEERGRGNFPDRFSARQFPNYSSELNVNALLLGDSALYLCASSLDPGWGTEAFFGQGTRLTVV.

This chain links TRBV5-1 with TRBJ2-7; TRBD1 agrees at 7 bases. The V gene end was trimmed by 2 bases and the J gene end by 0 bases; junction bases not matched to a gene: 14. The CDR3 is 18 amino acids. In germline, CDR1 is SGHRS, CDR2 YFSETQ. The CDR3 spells CASSLAPPQGMSSYEQYF. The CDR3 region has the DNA TGCGCCAGCAGCTTAGCCCCACCACAGGGGATGTCCTCCTACGAGCAGTACTTC.

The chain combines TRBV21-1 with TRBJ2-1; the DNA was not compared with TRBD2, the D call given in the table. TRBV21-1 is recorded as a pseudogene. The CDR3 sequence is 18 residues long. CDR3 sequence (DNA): TGTGCCAGCAGCACCAGGCGGGCATACCCCGCCTCCTACAATGAGCAGTTCTTC. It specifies CASSTRRAYPASYNEQFF.

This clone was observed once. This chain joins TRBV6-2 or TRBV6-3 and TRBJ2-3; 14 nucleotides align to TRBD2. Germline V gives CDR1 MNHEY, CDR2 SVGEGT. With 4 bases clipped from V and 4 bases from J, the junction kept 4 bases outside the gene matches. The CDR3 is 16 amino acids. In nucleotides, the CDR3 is TGTGCCAGCAGTTTGGGACTAGCGGGAGTTTCAGATACGCAGTATTTT. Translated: CASSLGLAGVSDTQYF.

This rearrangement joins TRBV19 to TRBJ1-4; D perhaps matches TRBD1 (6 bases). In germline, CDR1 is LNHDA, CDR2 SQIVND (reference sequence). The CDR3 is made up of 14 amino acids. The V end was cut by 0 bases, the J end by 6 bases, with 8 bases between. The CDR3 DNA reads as TGTGCCAGTAGTATAGAGGGGGCGTATGAAAAACTGTTTTTT. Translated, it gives CASSIEGAYEKLFF.